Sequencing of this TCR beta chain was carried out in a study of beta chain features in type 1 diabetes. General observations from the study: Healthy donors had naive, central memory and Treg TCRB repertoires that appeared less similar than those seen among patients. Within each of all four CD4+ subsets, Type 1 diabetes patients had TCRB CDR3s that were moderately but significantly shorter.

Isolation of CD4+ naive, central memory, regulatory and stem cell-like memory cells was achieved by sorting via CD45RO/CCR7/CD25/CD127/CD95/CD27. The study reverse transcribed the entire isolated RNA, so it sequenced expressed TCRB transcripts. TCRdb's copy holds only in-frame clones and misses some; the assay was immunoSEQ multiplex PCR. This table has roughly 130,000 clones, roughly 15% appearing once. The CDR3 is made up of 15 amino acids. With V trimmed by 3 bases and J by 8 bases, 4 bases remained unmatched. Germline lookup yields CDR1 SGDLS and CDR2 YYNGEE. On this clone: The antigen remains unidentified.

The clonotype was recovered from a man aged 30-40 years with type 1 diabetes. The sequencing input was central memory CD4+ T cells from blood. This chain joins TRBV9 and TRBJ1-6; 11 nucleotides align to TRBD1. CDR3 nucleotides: TGTGCCAGCAGCGCGACGGGACAGGGGGATTCACCCCTCCACTTT. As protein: CASSATGQGDSPLHF.